Each of the 28 T cell receptor beta chains below was sequenced from the same sample in a study of blood T cell repertoires in COVID-19. Libraries were prepared by immunoSEQ multiplex PCR; TCRdb keeps only in-frame clonotypes and omits some of them. This table has about 59,000 clones, roughly 80% appearing once. Sequencing was done on a sample of peripheral blood. Receptors were obtained from a woman in her 70s with acute or convalescent COVID-19.

The chain recombines TRBV19 with TRBJ1-5; 7 nucleotides agree with TRBD1. The V segment lost 4 bases and the J segment 5 bases; nucleotides outside the gene matches: 14. This CDR3 contains 17 residues. Germline V gene data show CDR1 as LNHDA and CDR2 as SQIVND (reference sequence). CDR3 DNA sequence: TGTGCCAGTAGTACCTTGGGGATACAGGGGTGGGATCAGCCCCAGCATTTT. As protein: CASSTLGIQGWDQPQHF.

This clone turned up a few times. The chain is built from TRBV4-1 and TRBJ2-6, with TRBD2 as a possible D gene (7 bases). Germline-derived CDR1 and CDR2 are MGHRA and YSYEKL. CDR3 length: 18 residues. The ends were cut back, 4 bases at V and 2 bases at J, with 18 bases in the middle. The CDR3 nucleotides read TGCGCCAGCAGCCCCCGAACCAAGGGGGGGGCTGGGGCCAACGTCCTGACTTTC. Residues: CASSPRTKGGAGANVLTF.

The V call is TRBV3-1 (or the pseudogene TRBV3-2), the J call TRBJ2-3; 12 nucleotides match TRBD2. This CDR3 has 17 residues. Trimming took 4 bases from V and 3 from J; bases not matched to a gene: 8. Germline CDR1 is LGHDT and CDR2 is YNNKEL (reference sequence). The CDR3 nucleotides are TGTGCCAGCAGCCCTCTCCCTAGCGGGGGGGCGACAGATACGCAGTATTTT. Translation gives CASSPLPSGGATDTQYF.

The rearrangement links TRBV5-1 to TRBJ1-2; 8 bases line up with TRBD1. The CDR3 is 16 amino acids. The ends lost 4 bases at V and 5 bases at J; junction bases unmatched: 13. Per the germline V gene, CDR1 is SGHRS and CDR2 is YFSETQ. The CDR3 is CASSPGGTGAQYGYTF. CDR3 sequence (DNA): TGCGCCAGCAGCCCCGGGGGGACAGGAGCCCAATATGGCTACACCTTC.

This clone came up once. The chain couples TRBV9 to TRBJ1-1; the D gene is possibly TRBD1 (5 bases). The germline V gene encodes CDR1 SGDLS and CDR2 YYNGEE. Trimming removed 4 bases at V and 1 base at J, with 20 bases between. This CDR3 spans 17 amino acids. CDR3 region: CASSPGDSQGWNTEAFF. DNA for the CDR3: TGTGCCAGCAGCCCTGGAGACAGCCAGGGATGGAACACTGAAGCTTTCTTT.

The V call is TRBV18, the J call TRBJ1-2, with D perhaps matching TRBD1 (6 bases). Germline assignment: CDR1 KGHSH and CDR2 LQKENI. The CDR3 runs 16 residues. The V and J ends lost 2 bases and 0 bases respectively, with 13 bases between them. The CDR3 is CASSPGQGTTNYGYTF. The CDR3 DNA is TGTGCCAGCTCACCAGGCCAGGGGACCACTAACTATGGCTACACCTTC.

This clone was counted a few times. The rearrangement uses TRBV27 and TRBJ2-7, with D hard to call. V lost 4 bases to trimming and J lost 0 bases, with 7 bases between them. Germline values: CDR1 MNHEY, CDR2 SMNVEV (reference sequence). This CDR3 comprises 13 residues. The CDR3 sequence is CASSYINSYEQYF. The CDR3 region has the DNA TGTGCCAGCAGTTACATAAACTCCTACGAGCAGTACTTC.

V gene TRBV19 combines with J gene TRBJ1-1, with 10 bases that match TRBD1. This CDR3 has 16 residues. V trimming: 7 bases; J trimming: 1 base; junction bases outside the gene matches: 9. The germline CDR1 and CDR2 sequences are LNHDA and SQIVND (reference sequence). CDR3 coding DNA: TGTGCCAGTACCCCCCGGGACAGGGGCCCGAACACTGAAGCTTTCTTT. Translation: CASTPRDRGPNTEAFF.

V and J are TRBV24-1 and TRBJ1-5, with unresolved D. V gave up 10 bases and J gave up 7 bases, with 19 bases separating them. The V gene's germline CDR1 is KGHDR and CDR2 SFDVKD. The CDR3 runs to 14 residues. CDR3 DNA: TGTGCCACAAGCGGGCGGAGCCCCCGACAGCCCCAGCATTTT. It encodes CATSGRSPRQPQHF.

The chain employs TRBV10-3 and TRBJ2-1; TRBD2 is a possible D gene (5 bases). This CDR3 contains 15 residues. The ends were cut back, 6 bases at V and 1 base at J, with 13 bases in the middle. Germline V gives CDR1 ENHRY, CDR2 SYGVKD. As DNA, the CDR3 is TGTGCCATCAGCCTCTCACCGGGGTCCTACAATGAGCAGTTCTTC. It yields the protein CAISLSPGSYNEQFF.

In this sample, this clone turned up once. The chain is built from TRBV29-1 and TRBJ1-1, with D maybe TRBD1 (6 bases). The CDR3 consists of 14 residues. Trimming left V 0 bases short and J 5 bases short, with 13 bases between. Germline CDR1 is SQVTM and CDR2 is ANQGSEA. DNA for the CDR3: TGCAGCGTTGAAGAAGGGGGTATGGGGACTGAAGCTTTCTTT. Its protein product is CSVEEGGMGTEAFF.

This clone was detected once. The chain carries TRBV19 and TRBJ2-1; 10 nucleotides align to TRBD1. After removal of 10 bases from V and 0 bases from J, the junction contained 9 bases not matched to a gene. The germline V gene encodes CDR1 LNHDA and CDR2 SQIVND (reference sequence). This CDR3 has 16 amino acids. CDR3 nucleotides: TGTGCCACCCGGGACAGGGGTTCAAGCTCCTACAATGAGCAGTTCTTC. Encoded protein: CATRDRGSSSYNEQFF.

This rearrangement joins TRBV19 to TRBJ1-1; D is unclear. This CDR3 has 13 residues. CDR1 and CDR2 (germline): LNHDA, SQIVND (reference sequence). V lost 7 bases and J 10 bases, leaving 19 bases between the germline ends. This CDR3 reads CASTPEDFPRAFF. CDR3 coding DNA: TGTGCCAGTACCCCCGAAGACTTTCCCCGAGCTTTCTTT.

V and J are TRBV11-3 and TRBJ2-3; 9 bases fit TRBD2. Per the germline V gene, CDR1 is SGHNT and CDR2 is YENEEA. J lost 0 bases, V lost 5 bases, and 3 bases had no gene match. The CDR3 runs to 15 residues. The CDR3 region has the DNA TGTGCCAGCAGCCCAACTAGCGGGAGCACAGATACGCAGTATTTT. Its translation is CASSPTSGSTDTQYF.

V and J are TRBV7-3 and TRBJ2-3; the D gene is possibly TRBD2 (6 bases). The germline V gene has CDR1 SGHTA and CDR2 FQGTGA. This CDR3 spans 13 amino acids. Trimming removed 5 bases at V and 1 base at J, with 7 bases between. The CDR3 DNA follows: TGTGCCAGCAGCCCGGGGGGCACAGATACGCAGTATTTT. Amino acids: CASSPGGTDTQYF. Based on the CDR3 plus reference TRBV7-3 and TRBJ2-3, the full variable domain is GAGVSQTPSNKVTEKGKYVELRCDPISGHTALYWYRQSLGQGPEFLIYFQGTGAADDSGLPNDRFFAVRPEGSVSTLKIQRTERGDSAVYLCASSPGGTDTQYFGPGTRLTVL.

DNA of the CDR3: TGTGCCAGTAGGAATCAGCAACAGGTACATGAGCAGTTCTTC. It codes for CASRNQQQVHEQFF. The chain couples TRBV19 to TRBJ2-1, with a weak D call TRBD1 (5 bases). Germline CDR1 is LNHDA and CDR2 is SQIVND (reference sequence). The ends were cut back, 6 bases at V and 8 bases at J, with 17 bases in the middle. The CDR3 runs 14 residues. The whole variable domain, filled in from reference TRBV19 and TRBJ2-1, reads DGGITQSPKYLFRKEGQNVTLSCEQNLNHDAMYWYRQDPGQGLRLIYYSQIVNDFQKGDIAEGYSVSREKKESFPLTVTSAQKNPTAFYLCASRNQQQVHEQFFGPGTRLTVL.

The chain is built from TRBV18 and TRBJ1-1; TRBD1 matches at 7 bases. The V segment lost 2 bases and the J segment 2 bases; nucleotides outside the gene matches: 2. CDR3 size: 14 residues. Germline CDR1 reads KGHSH; CDR2 reads LQKENI. In DNA, the CDR3 is TGTGCCAGCTCACCAGGACAGGCAAACACTGAAGCTTTCTTT. The encoded protein is CASSPGQANTEAFF.

This rearrangement joins TRBV7-9 to TRBJ2-3, with 8 bases matching TRBD2. Trimming removed 4 bases from V and 14 bases from J; junction bases left unmatched: 11. Germline CDR1 SEHNR, CDR2 FQNEAQ (reference sequence). The CDR3 totals 13 residues. The CDR3 DNA follows: TGTGCCAGCAGCTCCTCGGCAGGCGGGGGGAGGTATTTT. Residues: CASSSSAGGGRYF.

The chain recombines TRBV7-3 with TRBJ1-2; 7 nucleotides agree with TRBD1. V dropped 2 bases and J dropped 3; count of bases not matched to a gene: 6. CDR3 length: 15 residues. Germline V gene sequence: CDR1 SGHTA, CDR2 FQGTGA. CDR3: CASSLPDRIDYGYTF. CDR3 bases: TGTGCCAGCAGCTTACCGGACAGGATTGACTATGGCTACACCTTC.

The chain has TRBV2 and TRBJ1-2; a weak D match, TRBD1 (6 bases). Germline assignment: CDR1 SNHLY and CDR2 FYNNEI. Trimming stripped 8 bases from V and 8 bases from J, with 15 bases between. This CDR3 has 12 residues. DNA for the CDR3: TGTGCCAGCGAGCAGGGGATGGAGGGCTACACCTTC. It specifies CASEQGMEGYTF.

This chain links TRBV5-4 with TRBJ2-5; 8 bases are a match to TRBD2. Germline loops: CDR1 SGHNT, CDR2 YYREEE (reference sequence). The CDR3 runs to 16 residues. V lost 1 base to trimming and J lost 4 bases; unmatched junction nucleotides: 9. This chain's CDR3 is CASSLRSSGGTETQYF. CDR3 DNA sequence: TGTGCCAGCAGCTTGAGGTCAAGCGGGGGAACAGAGACCCAGTACTTC.

V and J are TRBV14 and TRBJ1-6; no reliable D call. CDR1 and CDR2 (germline): SGHDN, FVKESK. V was clipped by 4 bases and J by 0 bases, with 7 bases between them. This CDR3 is built from 15 residues. Written as DNA, the CDR3 is TGTGCCAGCAGCCTCCCCGGCTCCTATAATTCACCCCTCCACTTT. The encoded protein is CASSLPGSYNSPLHF.

This clone was seen only once. The rearrangement joins TRBV30 to TRBJ2-7; no definite D call. The CDR3 runs to 13 residues. Germline V gene sequence: CDR1 GTSNPN, CDR2 SVGIG (reference sequence). V dropped 5 bases and J dropped 3 bases, with 14 bases sitting between them. CDR3 sequence (DNA): TGTGCCTGGGCCCCCGGCCAGCGCTACGAGCAGTACGTC. Translation gives CAWAPGQRYEQYV.

The V and J genes are TRBV15 and TRBJ1-6; D is unresolved. V was pared by 1 base and J by 7 bases, with 11 bases between. The CDR3 has 15 residues. Germline V gives CDR1 LNHNV, CDR2 YYDKDF (reference sequence). CDR3 DNA: TGTGCCACCAGCAGAGCACGGATGGAGAATTCACCCCTCCACTTT. Amino acid sequence: CATSRARMENSPLHF. Filled out from reference TRBV15 and TRBJ1-6, the complete variable domain reads DAMVIQNPRYQVTQFGKPVTLSCSQTLNHNVMYWYQQKSSQAPKLLFHYYDKDFNNEADTPDNFQSRRPNTSFCFLDIRSPGLGDTAMYLCATSRARMENSPLHFGNGTRLTVT.

Here the CDR3 reads CSVGGQGAAAFF. CDR3 DNA: TGCAGCGTTGGGGGACAGGGAGCGGCAGCTTTCTTT. The genes are TRBV29-1 and TRBJ1-1; 9 positions match TRBD1. The CDR3 consists of 12 residues. V shed 4 bases, J shed 10 bases, and the junction held 7 bases outside the gene matches. The germline CDR1 and CDR2 sequences are SQVTM and ANQGSEA.

This chain joins TRBV2 and TRBJ2-7; perhaps TRBD2 as D (5 bases). The CDR3 runs 14 residues. Per germline, CDR1 SNHLY and CDR2 FYNNEI. The V end lost 4 bases, the J end lost 0 bases, and 10 bases lay between the germline ends. The CDR3 here is CASSGTLSSYEQYF. In DNA form, the CDR3 reads TGTGCCAGCAGTGGGACTCTGAGCTCCTACGAGCAGTACTTC.

The chain employs TRBV6-6 and TRBJ1-3, with 7 bases fitting TRBD1. Germline loops: CDR1 MNHNY, CDR2 SVGAGI (reference sequence). V trimming: 4 bases; J trimming: 2 bases; junction bases outside the gene matches: 5. CDR3 length: 15 amino acids. CDR3 protein: CASSFTTGTGNTIYF. The CDR3 coding sequence is TGTGCCAGCAGTTTCACGACAGGGACTGGAAACACCATATATTTT.

This clone was seen only once. This chain's CDR3 is CASGFPGYGYTF. The CDR3 DNA sequence: TGTGCCTCCGGTTTTCCGGGGTATGGCTACACCTTC. This chain links TRBV7-3 with TRBJ1-2; D is undetermined. The germline V and J ends were trimmed by 11 bases and 5 bases, with 15 bases remaining between them. The CDR3 extends over 12 amino acids. Germline loops: CDR1 SGHTA, CDR2 FQGTGA. The entire variable domain, with the rest obtained from reference TRBV7-3 and TRBJ1-2, is as follows: GAGVSQTPSNKVTEKGKYVELRCDPISGHTALYWYRQSLGQGPEFLIYFQGTGAADDSGLPNDRFFAVRPEGSVSTLKIQRTERGDSAVYLCASGFPGYGYTFGSGTRLTVV.